This is a list of T cell receptor beta chains from one sample in a study of T-cell reconstitution after alpha-beta-depleted transplantation in children. TCRdb reprocessed the PCR reads with MiXCR, giving one entry per CDR3 protein. The data contain fewer than 200,000 distinct CDR3 sequences, 6.5% to 7.5% of them seen just once; the ten biggest clones take up 3%. The sequencing here drew on PBMCs from the stem cell graft donor, taken from the stem cell graft. The receptors derive from a human donor who donated a stem cell graft to a child with Wiskott-Aldrich syndrome. CDR3s include the opening cysteine and the closing phenylalanine or tryptophan. The D gene is left open where the match is weak. Rows may omit the clone size; those that give it use once, few, many or a size class.

clone_size d_call j_call v_call cdr3_aa cdr3_nt
. TRBD1 TRBJ2-5 TRBV30 CAWSVGSGQGIPIRTQYF TGTGCCTGGAGTGTAGGTTCGGGACAGGGGATCCCGATAAGGACCCAGTACTTC
many TRBD2 TRBJ2-2 TRBV7-7 CASSLAGPAGDGELFF TGTGCCAGCAGCTTAGCGGGCCCAGCGGGGGACGGGGAGCTGTTTTTT
many . TRBJ2-1 TRBV14 CASSQDQGAAYNEQFF TGTGCCAGCAGCCAAGATCAGGGTGCGGCCTACAATGAGCAGTTCTTC
. TRBD1 TRBJ1-2 TRBV7-8 CASSPAGTGGYPNYGYTF TGTGCCAGCAGCCCAGCCGGGACAGGAGGATACCCGAACTATGGCTACACCTTC
many TRBD1 TRBJ2-3 TRBV7-6 CASSLERGRTDTQYF TGTGCCAGCAGCTTAGAGAGGGGGCGTACGGATACGCAGTATTTT
many . TRBJ2-2 TRBV5-1 CASRRTAANTGELFF TGCGCCAGCAGGAGGACCGCCGCGAACACCGGGGAGCTGTTTTTT
many TRBD2 TRBJ2-1 TRBV27 CASTGLAGVYNEQFF TGTGCCAGCACCGGACTAGCGGGAGTGTACAATGAGCAGTTCTTC
many . TRBJ2-2 TRBV12-3/TRBV12-4 CASSSWGLGPTGELFF TGTGCCAGCAGTTCGTGGGGTTTAGGCCCGACCGGGGAGCTGTTTTTT
many . TRBJ1-2 TRBV6-2/TRBV6-3 CASVTAGYGYTF TGTGCCAGCGTGACAGCGGGCTATGGCTACACCTTC
many . TRBJ2-7 TRBV12-3/TRBV12-4 CASSLTRIGHYEQYF TGTGCCAGCAGTCTCACTAGAATCGGACACTACGAGCAGTACTTC
many TRBD1 TRBJ2-7 TRBV20-1 CSARDGTGVYEQYF TGCAGTGCTAGAGATGGGACAGGGGTTTACGAGCAGTACTTC
many TRBD1 TRBJ2-3 TRBV28 CASSEDRQGFGTDTQYF TGTGCCAGCAGTGAAGACCGACAGGGGTTTGGCACAGATACGCAGTATTTT
. . TRBJ1-6 TRBV11-3 CASSLGGIDSPLHF TGTGCCAGCAGCTTGGGGGGGATCGATTCACCCCTCCACTTT
. TRBD2 TRBJ2-1 TRBV30 CAWRGLSGGAGQFF TGTGCCTGGAGGGGACTTAGCGGGGGGGCCGGGCAGTTCTTC
many . TRBJ1-4 TRBV27 CASSIIIGNEKLFF TGTGCCAGCAGTATAATTATAGGAAATGAAAAACTGTTTTTT
many TRBD2 TRBJ2-7 TRBV6-5 CASSPGGSGGIAYEQYF TGTGCCAGCAGTCCGGGAGGTAGCGGGGGGATAGCCTACGAGCAGTACTTC
few . TRBJ2-1 TRBV11-2 CASSRPKNGPSGGSPYNEQFF TGTGCCAGCAGCCGCCCTAAAAACGGGCCGAGTGGGGGATCCCCCTACAATGAGCAGTTCTTC
. TRBD1 TRBJ2-2 TRBV7-2 CASSFRTGDPGELFF TGTGCCAGCAGCTTCCGGACAGGGGATCCCGGGGAGCTGTTTTTT
many TRBD2 TRBJ2-7 TRBV4-3 CASSPSTSGTYEQYF TGCGCCAGCAGCCCATCGACTAGCGGGACCTACGAGCAGTACTTC
many TRBD1 TRBJ2-3 TRBV2 CASRDRVPDTQYF TGTGCCAGCCGGGACAGGGTACCAGATACGCAGTATTTT
many TRBD1 TRBJ2-3 TRBV5-1 CASSRYSGGFRPDTQYF TGCGCCAGCAGCCGTTACTCAGGGGGCTTCAGACCAGATACGCAGTATTTT
. . TRBJ2-6 TRBV2 CASCNDESRASSGANVLTF TGTGCCAGCTGCAACGATGAGTCAAGGGCGTCCTCTGGGGCCAACGTCCTGACTTTC